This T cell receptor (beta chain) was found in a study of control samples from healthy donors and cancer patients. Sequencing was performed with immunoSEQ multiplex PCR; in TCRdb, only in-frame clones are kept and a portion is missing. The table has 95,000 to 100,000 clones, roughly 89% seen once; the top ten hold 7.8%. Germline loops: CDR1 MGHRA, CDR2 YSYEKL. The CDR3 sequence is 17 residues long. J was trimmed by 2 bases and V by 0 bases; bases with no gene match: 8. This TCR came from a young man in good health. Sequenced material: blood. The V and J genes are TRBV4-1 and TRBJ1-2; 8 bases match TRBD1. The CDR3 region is CASSQDITGGRNYGYTF. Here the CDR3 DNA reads TGCGCCAGCAGCCAAGATATTACAGGGGGTAGAAACTATGGCTACACCTTC.